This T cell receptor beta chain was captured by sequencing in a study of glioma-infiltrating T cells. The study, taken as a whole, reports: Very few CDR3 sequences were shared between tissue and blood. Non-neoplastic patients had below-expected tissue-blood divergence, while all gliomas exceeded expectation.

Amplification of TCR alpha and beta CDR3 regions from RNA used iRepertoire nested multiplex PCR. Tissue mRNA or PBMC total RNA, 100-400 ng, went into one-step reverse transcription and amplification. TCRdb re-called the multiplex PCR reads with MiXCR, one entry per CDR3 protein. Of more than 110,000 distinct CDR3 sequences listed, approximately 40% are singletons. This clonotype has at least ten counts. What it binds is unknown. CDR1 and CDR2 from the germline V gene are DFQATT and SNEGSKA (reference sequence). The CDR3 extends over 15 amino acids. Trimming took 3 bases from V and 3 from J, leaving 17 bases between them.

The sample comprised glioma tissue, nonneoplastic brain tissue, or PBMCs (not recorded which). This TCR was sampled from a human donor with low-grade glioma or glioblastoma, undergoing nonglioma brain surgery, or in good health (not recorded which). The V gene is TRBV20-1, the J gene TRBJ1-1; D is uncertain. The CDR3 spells CSARSSGTWYTEAFF. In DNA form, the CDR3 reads TGCAGTGCTAGGAGCTCCGGCACGTGGTACACTGAAGCTTTCTTT.